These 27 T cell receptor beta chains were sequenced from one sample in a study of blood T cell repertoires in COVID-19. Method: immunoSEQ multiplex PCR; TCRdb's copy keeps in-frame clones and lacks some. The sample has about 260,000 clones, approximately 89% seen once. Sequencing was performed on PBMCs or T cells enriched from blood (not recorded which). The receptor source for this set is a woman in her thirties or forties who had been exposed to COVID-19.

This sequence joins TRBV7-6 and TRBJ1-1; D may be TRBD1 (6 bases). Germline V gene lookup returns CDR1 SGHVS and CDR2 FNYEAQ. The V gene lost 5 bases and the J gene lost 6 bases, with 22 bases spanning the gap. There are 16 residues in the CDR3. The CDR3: CASSPSQGLRAAEAFF. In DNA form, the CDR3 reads TGTGCCAGCAGCCCTAGTCAGGGGCTCCGAGCGGCTGAAGCTTTCTTT.

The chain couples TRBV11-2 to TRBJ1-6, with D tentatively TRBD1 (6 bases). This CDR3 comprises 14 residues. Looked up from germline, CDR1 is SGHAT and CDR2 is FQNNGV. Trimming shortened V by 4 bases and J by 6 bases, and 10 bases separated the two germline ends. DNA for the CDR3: TGTGCCAGCAGCTCCCGACAGGCTAATTCACCCCTCCACTTT. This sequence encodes CASSSRQANSPLHF.

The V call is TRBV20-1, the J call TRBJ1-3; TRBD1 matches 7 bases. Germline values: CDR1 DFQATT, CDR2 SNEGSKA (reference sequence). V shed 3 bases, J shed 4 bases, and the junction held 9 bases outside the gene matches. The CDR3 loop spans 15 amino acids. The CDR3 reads CSASSYTGDGNTIYF. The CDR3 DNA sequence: TGCAGTGCTAGTTCCTACACAGGGGACGGAAACACCATATATTTT.

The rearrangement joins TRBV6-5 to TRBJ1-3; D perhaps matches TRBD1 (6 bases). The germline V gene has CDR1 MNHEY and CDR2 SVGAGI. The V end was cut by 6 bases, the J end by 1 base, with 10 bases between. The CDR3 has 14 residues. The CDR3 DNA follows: TGTGCCAGCAGGGACAGCGATTCTGGAAACACCATATATTTT. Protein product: CASRDSDSGNTIYF.

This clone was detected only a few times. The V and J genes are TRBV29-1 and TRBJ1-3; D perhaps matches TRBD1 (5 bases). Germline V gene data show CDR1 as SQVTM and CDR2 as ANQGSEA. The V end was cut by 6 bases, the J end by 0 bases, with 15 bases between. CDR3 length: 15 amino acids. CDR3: CSVLGLPSSGNTIYF. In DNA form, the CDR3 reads TGCAGCGTGCTGGGACTCCCGAGCTCTGGAAACACCATATATTTT.

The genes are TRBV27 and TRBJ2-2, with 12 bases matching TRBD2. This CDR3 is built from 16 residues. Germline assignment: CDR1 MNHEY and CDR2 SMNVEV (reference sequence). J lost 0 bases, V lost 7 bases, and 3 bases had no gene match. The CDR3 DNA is TGTGCCAGCACCCTAGCGGGGGGGACGAACACCGGGGAGCTGTTTTTT. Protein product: CASTLAGGTNTGELFF.

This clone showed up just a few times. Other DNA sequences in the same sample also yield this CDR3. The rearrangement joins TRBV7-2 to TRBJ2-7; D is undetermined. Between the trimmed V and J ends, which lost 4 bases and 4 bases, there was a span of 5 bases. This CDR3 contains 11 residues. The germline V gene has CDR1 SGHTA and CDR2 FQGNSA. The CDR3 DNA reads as TGTGCCAGCAGCTCCTTATACGAGCAGTACTTC. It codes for CASSSLYEQYF. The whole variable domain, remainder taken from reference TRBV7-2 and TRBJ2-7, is GAGVSQSPSNKVTEKGKDVELRCDPISGHTALYWYRQSLGQGLEFLIYFQGNSAPDKSGLPSDRFSAERTGGSVSTLTIQRTQQEDSAVYLCASSSLYEQYFGPGTRLTVT.

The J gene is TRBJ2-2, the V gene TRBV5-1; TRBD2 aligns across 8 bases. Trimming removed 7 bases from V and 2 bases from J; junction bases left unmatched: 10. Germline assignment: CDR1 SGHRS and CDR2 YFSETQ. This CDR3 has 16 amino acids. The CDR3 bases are TGCGCCAGCTATCCGACTAGCGCCTTAAACACCGGGGAGCTGTTTTTT. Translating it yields CASYPTSALNTGELFF.

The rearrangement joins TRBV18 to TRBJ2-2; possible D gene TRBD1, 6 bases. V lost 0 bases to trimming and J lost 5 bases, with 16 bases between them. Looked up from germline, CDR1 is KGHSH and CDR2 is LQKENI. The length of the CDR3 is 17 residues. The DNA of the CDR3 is TGTGCCAGCTCACCACCTGGGACAACGCTGGTAACCGGGGAGCTGTTTTTT. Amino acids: CASSPPGTTLVTGELFF.

Here the CDR3 reads CASSLTRGQETQYF. CDR3 nucleotide sequence: TGTGCCAGCAGCTTGACCAGGGGGCAAGAGACCCAGTACTTC. The chain employs TRBV7-2 and TRBJ2-5; 7 nucleotides align to TRBD1. Germline trimming cut 3 bases from V and 2 bases from J; bases unmatched to any gene: 3. This CDR3 is 14 amino acids long. The V gene's germline CDR1 is SGHTA and CDR2 FQGNSA.

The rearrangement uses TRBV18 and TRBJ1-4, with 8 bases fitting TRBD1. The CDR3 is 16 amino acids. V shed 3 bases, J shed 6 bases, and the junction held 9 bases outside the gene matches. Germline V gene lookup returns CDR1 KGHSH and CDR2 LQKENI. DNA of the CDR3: TGTGCCAGCTCACCCCAGGACAGGGTGGGGGATGAAAAACTGTTTTTT. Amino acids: CASSPQDRVGDEKLFF.

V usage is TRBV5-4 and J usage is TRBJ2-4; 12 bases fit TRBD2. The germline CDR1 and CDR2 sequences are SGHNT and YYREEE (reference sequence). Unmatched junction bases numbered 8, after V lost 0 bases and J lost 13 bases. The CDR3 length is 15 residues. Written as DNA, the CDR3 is TGTGCCAGCAGCTTGGTGCCTAGCGGGAGGGACTTCCAGTACTTC. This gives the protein CASSLVPSGRDFQYF.

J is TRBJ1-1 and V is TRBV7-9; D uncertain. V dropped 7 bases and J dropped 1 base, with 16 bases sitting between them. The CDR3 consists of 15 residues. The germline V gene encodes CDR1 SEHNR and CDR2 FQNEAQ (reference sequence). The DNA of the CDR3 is TGTGCCAGCAACCCTACAGTCTTTTCGAACACTGAAGCTTTCTTT. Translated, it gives CASNPTVFSNTEAFF.

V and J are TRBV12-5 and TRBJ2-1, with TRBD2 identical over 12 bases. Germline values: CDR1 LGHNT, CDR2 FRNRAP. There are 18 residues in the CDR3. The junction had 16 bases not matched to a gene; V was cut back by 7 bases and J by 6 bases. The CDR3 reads CASAGGRGLAGGSNEQFF. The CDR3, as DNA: TGTGCTAGTGCCGGGGGCAGGGGACTAGCGGGTGGCTCCAATGAGCAGTTCTTC.

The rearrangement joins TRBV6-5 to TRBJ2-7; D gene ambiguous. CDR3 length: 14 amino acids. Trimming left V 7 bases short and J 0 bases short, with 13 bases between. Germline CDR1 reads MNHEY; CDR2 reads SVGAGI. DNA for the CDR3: TGTGCCAGCAACTGGTTTTCTGGCTCCTACGAGCAGTACGTC. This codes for CASNWFSGSYEQYV.

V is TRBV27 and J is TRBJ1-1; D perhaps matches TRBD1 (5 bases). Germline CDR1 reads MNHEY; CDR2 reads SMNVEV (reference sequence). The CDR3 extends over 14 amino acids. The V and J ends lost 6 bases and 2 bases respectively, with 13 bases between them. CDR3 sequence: CASRGRGRNTEAFF. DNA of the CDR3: TGTGCCAGCAGGGGGCGGGGCCGAAACACTGAAGCTTTCTTT.

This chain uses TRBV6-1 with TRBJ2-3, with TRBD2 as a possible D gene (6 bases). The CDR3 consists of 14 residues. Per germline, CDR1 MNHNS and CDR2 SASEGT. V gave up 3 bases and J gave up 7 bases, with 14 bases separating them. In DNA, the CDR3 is TGTGCCAGCAGTGACAGGCCGGGACTCAATACGCAGTATTTT. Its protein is CASSDRPGLNTQYF.

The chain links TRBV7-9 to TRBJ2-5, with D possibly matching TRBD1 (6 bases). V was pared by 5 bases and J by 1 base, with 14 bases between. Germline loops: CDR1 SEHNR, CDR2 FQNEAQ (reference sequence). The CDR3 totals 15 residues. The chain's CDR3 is CASSPLDRTQETQYF. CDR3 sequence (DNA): TGTGCCAGCAGCCCCCTAGACAGGACCCAAGAGACCCAGTACTTC.

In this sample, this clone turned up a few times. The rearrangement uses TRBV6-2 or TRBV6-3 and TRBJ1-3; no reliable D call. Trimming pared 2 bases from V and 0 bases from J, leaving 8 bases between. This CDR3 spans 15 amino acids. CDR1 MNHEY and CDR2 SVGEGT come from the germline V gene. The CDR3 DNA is TGTGCCAGCAGTTACGACACGAGCTCTGGAAACACCATATATTTT. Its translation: CASSYDTSSGNTIYF.

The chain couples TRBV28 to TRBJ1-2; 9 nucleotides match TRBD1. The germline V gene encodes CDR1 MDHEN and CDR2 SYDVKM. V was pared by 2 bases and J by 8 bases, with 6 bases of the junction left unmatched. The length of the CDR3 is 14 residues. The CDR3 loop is CASSLRMTGGGYTF. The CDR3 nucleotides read TGTGCCAGCAGTTTAAGAATGACAGGGGGAGGCTACACCTTC.

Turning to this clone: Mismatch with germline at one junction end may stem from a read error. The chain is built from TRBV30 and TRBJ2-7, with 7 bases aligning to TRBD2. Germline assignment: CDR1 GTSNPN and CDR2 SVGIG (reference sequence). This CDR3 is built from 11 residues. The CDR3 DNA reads TGTGCCTCCGGAAGACCGGGACTACTTAACTTC. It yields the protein CASGRPGLLNF.

The CDR3 DNA reads TGTGCCAGCTCGTTCGGGACAGGTCATGAATGGCCCCAGCATTTT. It translates to CASSFGTGHEWPQHF. The genes are TRBV5-8 and TRBJ1-5; 8 nucleotides match TRBD1. Trimming took 7 bases from V and 9 from J; bases not matched to a gene: 15. CDR1 and CDR2 from the germline V gene are SGHTS and YDEGEE. This CDR3 has 15 residues.

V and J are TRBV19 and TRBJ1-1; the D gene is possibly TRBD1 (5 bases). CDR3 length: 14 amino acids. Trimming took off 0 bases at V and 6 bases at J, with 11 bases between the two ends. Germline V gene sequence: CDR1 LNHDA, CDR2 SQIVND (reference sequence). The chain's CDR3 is CASSIESGVAEAFF. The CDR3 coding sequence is TGTGCCAGTAGTATAGAGTCGGGGGTTGCTGAAGCTTTCTTT.

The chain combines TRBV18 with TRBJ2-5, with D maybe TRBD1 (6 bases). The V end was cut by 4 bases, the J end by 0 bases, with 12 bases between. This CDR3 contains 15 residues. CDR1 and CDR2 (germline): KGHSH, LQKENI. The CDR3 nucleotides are TGTGCCAGCTCACTCGTCACAGGGTACCAAGAGACCCAGTACTTC. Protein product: CASSLVTGYQETQYF.

The chain's CDR3 is CASSVGLDGEQFF. CDR3 DNA: TGTGCCAGCAGCGTAGGGCTAGATGGTGAGCAGTTCTTC. The chain recombines TRBV9 with TRBJ2-1; D gene unclear. Germline V gene sequence: CDR1 SGDLS, CDR2 YYNGEE. CDR3 length equals 13 residues. Between the trimmed V and J ends, which lost 0 bases and 9 bases, there was a span of 10 bases.

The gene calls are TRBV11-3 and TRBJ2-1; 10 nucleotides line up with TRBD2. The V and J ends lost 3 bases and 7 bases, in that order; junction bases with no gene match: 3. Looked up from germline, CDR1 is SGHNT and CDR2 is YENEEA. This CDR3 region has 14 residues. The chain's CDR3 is CASSFSGRKNEQFF. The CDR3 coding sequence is TGTGCCAGCAGCTTTAGCGGGAGGAAGAATGAGCAGTTCTTC.

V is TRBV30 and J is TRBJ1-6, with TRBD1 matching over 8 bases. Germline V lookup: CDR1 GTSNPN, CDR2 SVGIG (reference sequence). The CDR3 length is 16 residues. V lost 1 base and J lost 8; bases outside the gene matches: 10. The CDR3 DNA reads TGTGCCTGGAGTGCCTTAGATGGACAGGGAGATTCACCCCTCCACTTT. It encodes CAWSALDGQGDSPLHF.